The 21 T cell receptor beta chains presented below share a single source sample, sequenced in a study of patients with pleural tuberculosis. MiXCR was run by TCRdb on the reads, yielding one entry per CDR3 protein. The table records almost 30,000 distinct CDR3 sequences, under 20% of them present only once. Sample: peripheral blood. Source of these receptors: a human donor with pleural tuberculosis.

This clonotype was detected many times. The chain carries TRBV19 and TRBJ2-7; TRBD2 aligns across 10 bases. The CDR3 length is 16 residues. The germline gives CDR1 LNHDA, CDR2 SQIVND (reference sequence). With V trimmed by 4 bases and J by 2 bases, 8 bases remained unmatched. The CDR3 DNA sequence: TGTGCCAGTAGTAAGACAGCGGGAGGGCCGCCCTACGAGCAGTACTTC. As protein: CASSKTAGGPPYEQYF. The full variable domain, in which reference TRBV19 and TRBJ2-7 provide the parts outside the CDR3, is DGGITQSPKYLFRKEGQNVTLSCEQNLNHDAMYWYRQDPGQGLRLIYYSQIVNDFQKGDIAEGYSVSREKKESFPLTVTSAQKNPTAFYLCASSKTAGGPPYEQYFGPGTRLTVT.

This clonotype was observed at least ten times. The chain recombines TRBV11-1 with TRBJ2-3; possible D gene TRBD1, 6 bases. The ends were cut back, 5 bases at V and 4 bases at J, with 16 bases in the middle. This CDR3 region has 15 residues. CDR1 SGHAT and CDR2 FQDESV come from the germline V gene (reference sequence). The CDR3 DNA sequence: TGTGCCAGCAGCGAGGACAGTCTAAGAGCAGATACGCAGTATTTT. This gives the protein CASSEDSLRADTQYF.

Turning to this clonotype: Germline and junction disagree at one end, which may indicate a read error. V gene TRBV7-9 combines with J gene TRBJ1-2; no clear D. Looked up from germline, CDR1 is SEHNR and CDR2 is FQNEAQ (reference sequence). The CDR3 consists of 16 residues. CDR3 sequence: CASIPGPNGANYGYTF. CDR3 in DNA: TGTGCCAGCATCCCCGGGCCCAACGGAGCTAATTATGGCTACACCTTC.

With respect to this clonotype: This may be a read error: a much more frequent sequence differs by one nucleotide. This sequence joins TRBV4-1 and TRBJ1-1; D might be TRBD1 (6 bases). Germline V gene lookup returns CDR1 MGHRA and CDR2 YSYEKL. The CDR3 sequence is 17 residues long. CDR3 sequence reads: CASSQDRGAGRNTGAFF. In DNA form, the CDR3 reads TGCGCCAGCAGCCAAGATCGGGGGGCCGGAAGGAACACTGGAGCTTTCTTT.

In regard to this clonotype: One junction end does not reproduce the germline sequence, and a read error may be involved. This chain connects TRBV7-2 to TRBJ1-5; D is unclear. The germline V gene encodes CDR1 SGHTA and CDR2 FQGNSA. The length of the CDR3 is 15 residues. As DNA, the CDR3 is TGTGCCAGCAGCCCCCGATGGGTTAGCAATCAGCCCCAGTACTTT. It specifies CASSPRWVSNQPQYF. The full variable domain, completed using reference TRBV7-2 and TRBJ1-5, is GAGVSQSPSNKVTEKGKDVELRCDPISGHTALYWYRQSLGQGLEFLIYFQGNSAPDKSGLPSDRFSAERTGGSVSTLTIQRTQQEDSAVYLCASSPRWVSNQPQYFGDGTRLSIL.

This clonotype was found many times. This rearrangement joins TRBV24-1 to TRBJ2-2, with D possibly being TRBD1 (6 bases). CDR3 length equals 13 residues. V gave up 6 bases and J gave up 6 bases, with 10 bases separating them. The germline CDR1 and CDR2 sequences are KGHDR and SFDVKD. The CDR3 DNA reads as TGTGCCACCAGTTACAGGGATGCCGGGGAGCTGTTTTTT. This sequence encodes CATSYRDAGELFF.

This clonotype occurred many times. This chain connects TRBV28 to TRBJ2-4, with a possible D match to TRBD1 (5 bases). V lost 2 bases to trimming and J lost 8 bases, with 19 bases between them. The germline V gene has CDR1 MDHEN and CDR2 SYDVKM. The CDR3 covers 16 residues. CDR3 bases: TGTGCCAGCAGTTTAACCCTCTGGGGCAGTCGGCACATTCAGTACTTC. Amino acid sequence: CASSLTLWGSRHIQYF.

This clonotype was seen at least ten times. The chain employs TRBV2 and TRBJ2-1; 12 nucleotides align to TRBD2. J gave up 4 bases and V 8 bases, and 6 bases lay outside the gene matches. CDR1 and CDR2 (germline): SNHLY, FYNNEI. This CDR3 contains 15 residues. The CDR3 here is CASFKTSGSYNEQFF. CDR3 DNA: TGTGCCAGCTTTAAGACTAGCGGGAGTTACAATGAGCAGTTCTTC.

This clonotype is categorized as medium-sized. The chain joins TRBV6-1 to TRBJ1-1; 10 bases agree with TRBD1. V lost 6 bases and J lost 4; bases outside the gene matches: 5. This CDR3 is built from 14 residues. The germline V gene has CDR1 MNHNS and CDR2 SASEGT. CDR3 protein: CASRRQGAVTEAFF. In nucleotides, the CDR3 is TGTGCCAGCAGGAGACAGGGGGCTGTCACTGAAGCTTTCTTT.

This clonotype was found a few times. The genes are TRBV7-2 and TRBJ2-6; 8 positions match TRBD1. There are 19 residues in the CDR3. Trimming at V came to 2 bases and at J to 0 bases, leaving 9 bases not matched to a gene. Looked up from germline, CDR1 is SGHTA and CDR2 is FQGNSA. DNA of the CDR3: TGTGCCAGCAGCTTACGGGGCAGGGGGCCTCCCTCTGGGGCCAACGTCCTGACTTTC. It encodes CASSLRGRGPPSGANVLTF.

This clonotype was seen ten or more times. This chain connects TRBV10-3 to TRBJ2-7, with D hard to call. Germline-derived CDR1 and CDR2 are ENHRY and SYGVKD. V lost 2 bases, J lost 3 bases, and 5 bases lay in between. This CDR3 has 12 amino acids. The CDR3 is CAISEQVYEQYF. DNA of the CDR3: TGTGCCATCAGTGAGCAGGTCTACGAGCAGTACTTC.

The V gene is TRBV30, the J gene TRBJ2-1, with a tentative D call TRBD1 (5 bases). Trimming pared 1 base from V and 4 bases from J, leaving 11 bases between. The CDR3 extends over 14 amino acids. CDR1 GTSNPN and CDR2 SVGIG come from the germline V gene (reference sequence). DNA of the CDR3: TGTGCCTGGAGTGAGGCAGGGATTTACAATGAGCAGTTCTTC. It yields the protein CAWSEAGIYNEQFF. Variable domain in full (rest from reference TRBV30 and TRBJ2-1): SQTIHQWPATLVQPVGSPLSLECTVEGTSNPNLYWYRQAAGRGLQLLFYSVGIGQISSEVPQNLSASRPQDRQFILSSKKLLLSDSGFYLCAWSEAGIYNEQFFGPGTRLTVL.

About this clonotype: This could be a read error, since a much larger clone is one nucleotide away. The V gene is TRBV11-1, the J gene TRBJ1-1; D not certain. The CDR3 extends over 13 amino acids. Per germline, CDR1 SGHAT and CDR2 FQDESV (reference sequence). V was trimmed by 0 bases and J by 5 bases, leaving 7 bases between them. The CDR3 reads CASSLAQWTEAFF. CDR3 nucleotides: TGTGCCAGCAGCTTAGCGCAATGGACTGAAGCTTTCTTT.

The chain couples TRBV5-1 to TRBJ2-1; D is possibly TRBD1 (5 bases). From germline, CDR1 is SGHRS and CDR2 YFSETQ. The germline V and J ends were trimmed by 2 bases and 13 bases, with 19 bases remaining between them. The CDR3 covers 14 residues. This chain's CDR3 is CASSLQELQETQFF. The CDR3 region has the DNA TGCGCCAGCAGCTTACAGGAGCTCCAAGAGACTCAGTTCTTC.

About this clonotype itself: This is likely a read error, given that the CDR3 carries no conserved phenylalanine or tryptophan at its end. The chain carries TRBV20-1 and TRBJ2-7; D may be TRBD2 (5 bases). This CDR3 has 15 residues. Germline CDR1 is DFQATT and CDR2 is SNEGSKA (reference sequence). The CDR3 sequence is CGASPLGTISYEQYL. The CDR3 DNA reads TGCGGTGCTAGCCCGTTGGGCACAATCTCCTACGAGCAGTACCTC.

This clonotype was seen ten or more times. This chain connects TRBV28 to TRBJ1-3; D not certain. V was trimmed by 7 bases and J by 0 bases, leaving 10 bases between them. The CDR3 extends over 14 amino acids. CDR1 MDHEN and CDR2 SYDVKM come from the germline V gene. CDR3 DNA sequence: TGTGCCAGCATTGACGAATACTCTGGAAACACCATATATTTT. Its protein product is CASIDEYSGNTIYF. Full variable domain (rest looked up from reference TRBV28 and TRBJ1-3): DVKVTQSSRYLVKRTGEKVFLECVQDMDHENMFWYRQDPGLGLRLIYFSYDVKMKEKGDIPEGYSVSREKKERFSLILESASTNQTSMYLCASIDEYSGNTIYFGEGSWLTVV.

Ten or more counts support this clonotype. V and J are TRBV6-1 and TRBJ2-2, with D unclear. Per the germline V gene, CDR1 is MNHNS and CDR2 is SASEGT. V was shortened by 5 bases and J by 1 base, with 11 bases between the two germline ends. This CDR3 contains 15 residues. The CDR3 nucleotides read TGTGCCAGCAGTCGGACCTACTGGAACACCGGGGAGCTGTTTTTT. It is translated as CASSRTYWNTGELFF.

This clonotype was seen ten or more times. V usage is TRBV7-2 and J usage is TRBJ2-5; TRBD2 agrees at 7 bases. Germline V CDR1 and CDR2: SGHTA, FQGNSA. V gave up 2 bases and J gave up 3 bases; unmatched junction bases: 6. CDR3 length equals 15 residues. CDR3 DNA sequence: TGTGCCAGCAGCTTACCCACCGGGGGGAAAGAGACCCAGTACTTC. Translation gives CASSLPTGGKETQYF.

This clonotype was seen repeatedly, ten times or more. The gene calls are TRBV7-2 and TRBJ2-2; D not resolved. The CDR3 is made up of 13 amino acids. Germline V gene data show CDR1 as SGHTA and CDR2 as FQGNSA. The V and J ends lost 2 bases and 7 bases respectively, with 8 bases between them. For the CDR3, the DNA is TGTGCCAGCAGCTTAATAGTAAACGGGGAGCTGTTTTTT. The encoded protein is CASSLIVNGELFF.

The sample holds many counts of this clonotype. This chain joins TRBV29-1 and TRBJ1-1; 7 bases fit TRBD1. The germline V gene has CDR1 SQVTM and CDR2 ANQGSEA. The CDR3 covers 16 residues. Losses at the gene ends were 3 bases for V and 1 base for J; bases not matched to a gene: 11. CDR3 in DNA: TGCAGCGTTGATTCTAGGGAGGGGGCGCGGAACACTGAAGCTTTCTTT. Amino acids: CSVDSREGARNTEAFF.

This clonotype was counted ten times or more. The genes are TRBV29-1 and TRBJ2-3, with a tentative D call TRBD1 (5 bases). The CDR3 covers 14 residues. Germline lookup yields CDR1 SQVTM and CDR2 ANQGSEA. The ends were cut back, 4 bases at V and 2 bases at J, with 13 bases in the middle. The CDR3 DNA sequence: TGCAGCGTTGTAGTGCAGGGCTTCACAGATACGCAGTATTTT. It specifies CSVVVQGFTDTQYF.